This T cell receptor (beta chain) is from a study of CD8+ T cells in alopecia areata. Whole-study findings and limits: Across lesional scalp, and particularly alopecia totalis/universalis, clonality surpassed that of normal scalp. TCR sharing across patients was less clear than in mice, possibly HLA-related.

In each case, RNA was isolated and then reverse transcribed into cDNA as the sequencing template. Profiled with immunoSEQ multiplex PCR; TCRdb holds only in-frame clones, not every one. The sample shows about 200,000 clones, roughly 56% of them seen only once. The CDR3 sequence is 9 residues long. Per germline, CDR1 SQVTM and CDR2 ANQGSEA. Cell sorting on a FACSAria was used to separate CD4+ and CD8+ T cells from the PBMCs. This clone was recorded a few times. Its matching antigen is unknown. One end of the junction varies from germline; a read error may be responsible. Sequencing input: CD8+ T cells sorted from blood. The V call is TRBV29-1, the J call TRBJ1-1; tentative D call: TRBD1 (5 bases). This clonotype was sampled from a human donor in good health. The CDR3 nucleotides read TGCAGCGATTCGACCCTCGCAGGGTTT. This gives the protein CSDSTLAGF.